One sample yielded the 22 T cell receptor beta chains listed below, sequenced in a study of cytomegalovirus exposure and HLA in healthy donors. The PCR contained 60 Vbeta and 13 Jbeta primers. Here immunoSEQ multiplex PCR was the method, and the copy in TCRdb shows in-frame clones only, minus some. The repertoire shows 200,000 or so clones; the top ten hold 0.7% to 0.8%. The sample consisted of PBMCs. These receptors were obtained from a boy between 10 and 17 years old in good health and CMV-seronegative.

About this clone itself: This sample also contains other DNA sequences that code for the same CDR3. CDR3 loop: CASSLLGNTGELFF. The CDR3 DNA reads TGTGCCAGCAGCCTGCTAGGGAACACCGGGGAGCTGTTTTTT. This chain connects TRBV5-6 to TRBJ2-2; no reliable D call. V was shortened by 4 bases and J by 1 base, with 8 bases between the two germline ends. The germline gives CDR1 SGHDT, CDR2 YYEEEE. The CDR3 spans 14 residues.

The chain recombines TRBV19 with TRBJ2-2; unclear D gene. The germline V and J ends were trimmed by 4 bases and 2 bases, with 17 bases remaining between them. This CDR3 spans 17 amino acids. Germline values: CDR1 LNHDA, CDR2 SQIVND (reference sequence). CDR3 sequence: CASSTPFRRGNTGELFF. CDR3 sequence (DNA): TGTGCCAGTAGTACTCCGTTCCGCCGAGGTAACACCGGGGAGCTGTTTTTT.

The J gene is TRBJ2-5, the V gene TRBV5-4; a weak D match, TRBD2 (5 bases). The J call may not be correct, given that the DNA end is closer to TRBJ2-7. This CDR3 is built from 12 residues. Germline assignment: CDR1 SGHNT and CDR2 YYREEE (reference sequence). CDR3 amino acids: CASSRDGYEQYF. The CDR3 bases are TGTGCCAGCAGCCGGGATGGGTACGAGCAGTACTTC.

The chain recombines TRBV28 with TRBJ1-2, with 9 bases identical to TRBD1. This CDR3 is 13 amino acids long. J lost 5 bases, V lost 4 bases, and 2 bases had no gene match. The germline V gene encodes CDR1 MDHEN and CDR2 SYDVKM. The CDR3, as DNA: TGTGCCAGCAGTTGGGACAGGGTGTATGGCTACACCTTC. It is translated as CASSWDRVYGYTF.

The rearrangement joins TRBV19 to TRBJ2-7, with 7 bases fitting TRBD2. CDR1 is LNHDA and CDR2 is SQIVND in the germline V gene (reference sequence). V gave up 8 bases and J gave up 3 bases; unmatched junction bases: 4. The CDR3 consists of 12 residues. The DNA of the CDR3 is TGTGCCAGTGGGACGGGAGGCTACGAGCAGTACTTC. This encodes CASGTGGYEQYF.

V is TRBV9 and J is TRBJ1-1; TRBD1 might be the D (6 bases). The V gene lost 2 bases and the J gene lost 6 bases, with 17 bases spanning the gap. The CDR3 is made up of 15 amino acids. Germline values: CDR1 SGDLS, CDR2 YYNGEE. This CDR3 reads CASSVNPGVSPEAFF. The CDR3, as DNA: TGTGCCAGCAGCGTCAACCCAGGGGTTTCTCCTGAAGCTTTCTTT.

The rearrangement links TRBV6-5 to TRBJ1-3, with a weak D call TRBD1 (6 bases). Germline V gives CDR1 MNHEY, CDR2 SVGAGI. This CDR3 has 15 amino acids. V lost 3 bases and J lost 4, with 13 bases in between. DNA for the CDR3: TGTGCCAGCAGTTATGGGGGGGCGGGAGGAAACACCATATATTTT. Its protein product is CASSYGGAGGNTIYF.

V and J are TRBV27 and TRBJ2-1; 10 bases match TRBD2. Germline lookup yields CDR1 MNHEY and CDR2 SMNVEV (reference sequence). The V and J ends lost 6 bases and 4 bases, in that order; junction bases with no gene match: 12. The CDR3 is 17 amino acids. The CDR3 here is CASRPSYRLAGYNEQFF. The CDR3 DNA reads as TGTGCCAGCAGACCCTCTTATCGACTAGCGGGTTACAATGAGCAGTTCTTC.

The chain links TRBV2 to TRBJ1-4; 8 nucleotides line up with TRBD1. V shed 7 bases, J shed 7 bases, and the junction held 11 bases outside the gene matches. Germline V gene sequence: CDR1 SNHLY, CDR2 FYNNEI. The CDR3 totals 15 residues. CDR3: CASKWTGQGGEKLFF. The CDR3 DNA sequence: TGTGCCAGCAAATGGACTGGACAGGGCGGTGAAAAACTGTTTTTT.

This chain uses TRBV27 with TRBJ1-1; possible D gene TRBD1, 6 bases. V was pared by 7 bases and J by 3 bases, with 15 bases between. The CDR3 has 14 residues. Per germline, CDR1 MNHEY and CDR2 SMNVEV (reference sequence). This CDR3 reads CASTKTGLYTEAFF. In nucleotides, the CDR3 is TGTGCCAGCACTAAGACAGGCCTTTACACTGAAGCTTTCTTT.

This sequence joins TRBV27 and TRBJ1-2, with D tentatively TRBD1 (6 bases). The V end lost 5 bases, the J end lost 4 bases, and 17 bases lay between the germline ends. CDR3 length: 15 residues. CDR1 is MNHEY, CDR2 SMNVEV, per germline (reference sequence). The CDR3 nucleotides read TGTGCCAGCAGTCCCTCGGCAGGGGTGTTCTATGGCTACACCTTC. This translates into CASSPSAGVFYGYTF.

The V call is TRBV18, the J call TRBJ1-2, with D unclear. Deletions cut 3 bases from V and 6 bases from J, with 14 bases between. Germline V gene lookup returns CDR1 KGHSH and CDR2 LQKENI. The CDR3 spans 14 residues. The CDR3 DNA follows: TGTGCCAGCTCACCCGCGGGAGCCCGGGATGGCTACACCTTC. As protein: CASSPAGARDGYTF.

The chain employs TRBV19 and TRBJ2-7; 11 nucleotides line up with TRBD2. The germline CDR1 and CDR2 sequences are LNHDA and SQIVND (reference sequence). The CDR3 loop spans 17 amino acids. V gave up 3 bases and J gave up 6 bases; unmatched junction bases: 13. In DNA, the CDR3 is TGTGCCAGTAGTATGCGACTAGCGGGGCCCCTTGCACGCGAGCAGTACTTC. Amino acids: CASSMRLAGPLAREQYF.

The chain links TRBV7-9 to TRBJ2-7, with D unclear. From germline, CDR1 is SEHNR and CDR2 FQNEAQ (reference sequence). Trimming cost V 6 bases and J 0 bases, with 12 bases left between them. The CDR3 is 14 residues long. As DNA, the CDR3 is TGTGCCAGCAGTCCTAGTTGGAGCTCCTACGAGCAGTACTTC. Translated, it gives CASSPSWSSYEQYF.

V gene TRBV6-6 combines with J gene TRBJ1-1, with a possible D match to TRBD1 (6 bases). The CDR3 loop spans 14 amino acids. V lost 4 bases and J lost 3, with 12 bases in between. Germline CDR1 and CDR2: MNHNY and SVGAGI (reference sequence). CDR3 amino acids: CASSSGGTDTEAFF. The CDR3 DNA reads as TGTGCCAGCAGTTCGGGGGGCACGGACACTGAAGCTTTCTTT.

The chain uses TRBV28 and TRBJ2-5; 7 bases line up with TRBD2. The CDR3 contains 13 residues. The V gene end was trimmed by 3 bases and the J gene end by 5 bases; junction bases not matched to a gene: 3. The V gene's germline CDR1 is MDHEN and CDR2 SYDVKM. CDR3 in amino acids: CASSLAGRETQYF. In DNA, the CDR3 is TGTGCCAGCAGTTTGGCCGGGAGGGAGACCCAGTACTTC. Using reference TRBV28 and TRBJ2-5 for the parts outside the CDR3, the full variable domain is DVKVTQSSRYLVKRTGEKVFLECVQDMDHENMFWYRQDPGLGLRLIYFSYDVKMKEKGDIPEGYSVSREKKERFSLILESASTNQTSMYLCASSLAGRETQYFGPGTRLLVL.

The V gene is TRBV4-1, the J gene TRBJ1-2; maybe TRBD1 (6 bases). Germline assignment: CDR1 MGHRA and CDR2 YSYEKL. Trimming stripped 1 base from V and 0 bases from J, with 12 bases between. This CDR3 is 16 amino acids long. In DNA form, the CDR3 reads TGCGCCAGCAGCCAAGTTTTGAACAGGGCTAACTATGGCTACACCTTC. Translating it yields CASSQVLNRANYGYTF.

Written as DNA, the CDR3 is TGTGCCAGTAGTATAGAGCCGGGAGGGGCGGAGACCCAGTACTTC. Protein product: CASSIEPGGAETQYF. The chain uses TRBV19 and TRBJ2-5, with TRBD2 matching over 8 bases. In germline, CDR1 is LNHDA, CDR2 SQIVND (reference sequence). This CDR3 region has 15 residues. Germline trimming cut 0 bases from V and 5 bases from J; bases unmatched to any gene: 5.

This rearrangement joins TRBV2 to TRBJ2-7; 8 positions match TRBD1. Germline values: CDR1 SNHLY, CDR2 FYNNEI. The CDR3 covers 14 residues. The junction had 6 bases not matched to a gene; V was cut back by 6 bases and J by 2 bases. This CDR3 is CASSDRGRAYEQYF. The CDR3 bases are TGTGCCAGCAGCGACAGGGGAAGGGCCTACGAGCAGTACTTC.

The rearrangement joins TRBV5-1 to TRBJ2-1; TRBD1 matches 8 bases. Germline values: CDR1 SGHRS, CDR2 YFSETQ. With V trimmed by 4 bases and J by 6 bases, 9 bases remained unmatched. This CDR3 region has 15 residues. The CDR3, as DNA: TGCGCCAGCAGCCCAGTAAAAACAGGGGGCAATGAGCAGTTCTTC. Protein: CASSPVKTGGNEQFF.

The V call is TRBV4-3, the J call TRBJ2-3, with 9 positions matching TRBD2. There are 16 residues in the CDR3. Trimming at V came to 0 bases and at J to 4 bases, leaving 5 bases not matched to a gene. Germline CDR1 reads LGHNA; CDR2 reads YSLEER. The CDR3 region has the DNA TGCGCCAGCAGCCAAGATGGCGGGGGGGCCTCAGATACGCAGTATTTT. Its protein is CASSQDGGGASDTQYF.

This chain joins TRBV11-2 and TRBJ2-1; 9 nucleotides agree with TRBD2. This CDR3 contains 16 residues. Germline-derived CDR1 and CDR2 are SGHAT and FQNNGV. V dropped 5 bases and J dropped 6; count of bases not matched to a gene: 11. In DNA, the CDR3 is TGTGCCAGCAGCGCAGTAGCGGGGGTAAAAGTCAATGAGCAGTTCTTC. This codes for CASSAVAGVKVNEQFF.